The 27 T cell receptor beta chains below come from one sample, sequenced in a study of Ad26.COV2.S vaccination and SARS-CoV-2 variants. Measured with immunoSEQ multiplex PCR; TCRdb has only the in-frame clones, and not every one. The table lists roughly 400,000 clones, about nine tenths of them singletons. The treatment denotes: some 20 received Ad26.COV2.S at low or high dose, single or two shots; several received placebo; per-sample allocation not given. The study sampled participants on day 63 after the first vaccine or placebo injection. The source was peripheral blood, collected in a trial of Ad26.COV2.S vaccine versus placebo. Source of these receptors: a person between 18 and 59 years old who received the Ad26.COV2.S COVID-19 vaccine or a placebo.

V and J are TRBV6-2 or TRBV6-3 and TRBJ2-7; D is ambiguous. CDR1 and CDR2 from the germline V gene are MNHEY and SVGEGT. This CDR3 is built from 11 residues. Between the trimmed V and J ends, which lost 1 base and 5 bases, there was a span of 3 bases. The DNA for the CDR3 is TGTGCCAGCAGTTACTTGGACGAGCAGTACTTC. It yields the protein CASSYLDEQYF.

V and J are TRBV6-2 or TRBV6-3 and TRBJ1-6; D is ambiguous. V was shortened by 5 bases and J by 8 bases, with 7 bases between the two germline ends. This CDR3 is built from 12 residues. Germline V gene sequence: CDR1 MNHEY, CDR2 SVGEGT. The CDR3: CASSDQYSPLHF. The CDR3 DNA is TGTGCCAGCAGTGACCAATATTCACCCCTCCACTTT.

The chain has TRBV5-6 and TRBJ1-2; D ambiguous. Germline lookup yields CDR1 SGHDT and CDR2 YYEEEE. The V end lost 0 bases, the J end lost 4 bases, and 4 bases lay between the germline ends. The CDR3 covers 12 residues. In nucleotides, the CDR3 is TGTGCCAGCAGCTTGGAAGTCTATGGCTACACCTTC. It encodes CASSLEVYGYTF.

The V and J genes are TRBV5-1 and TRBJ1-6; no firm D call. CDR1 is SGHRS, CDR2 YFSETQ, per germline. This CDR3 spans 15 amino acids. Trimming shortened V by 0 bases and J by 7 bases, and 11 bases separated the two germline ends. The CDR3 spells CASSLEPETNSPLHF. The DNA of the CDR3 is TGCGCCAGCAGCTTGGAGCCCGAGACAAATTCACCCCTCCACTTT.

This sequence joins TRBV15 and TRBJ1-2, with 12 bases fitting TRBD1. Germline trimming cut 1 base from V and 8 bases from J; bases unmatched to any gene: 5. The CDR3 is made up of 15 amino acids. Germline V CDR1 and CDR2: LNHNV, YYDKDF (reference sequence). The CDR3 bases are TGTGCCACCAGCAGAGGGGGACAGGGGGCGCGGGGCTACACCTTC. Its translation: CATSRGGQGARGYTF. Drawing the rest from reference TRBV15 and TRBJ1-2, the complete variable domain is DAMVIQNPRYQVTQFGKPVTLSCSQTLNHNVMYWYQQKSSQAPKLLFHYYDKDFNNEADTPDNFQSRRPNTSFCFLDIRSPGLGDTAMYLCATSRGGQGARGYTFGSGTRLTVV.

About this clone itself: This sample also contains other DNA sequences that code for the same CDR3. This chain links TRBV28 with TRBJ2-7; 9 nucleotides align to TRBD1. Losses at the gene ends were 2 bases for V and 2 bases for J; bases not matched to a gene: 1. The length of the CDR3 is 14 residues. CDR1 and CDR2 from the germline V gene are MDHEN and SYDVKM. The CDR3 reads CASSLRQGAYEQYF. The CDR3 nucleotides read TGTGCCAGCAGTTTACGACAGGGGGCCTACGAGCAGTACTTC.

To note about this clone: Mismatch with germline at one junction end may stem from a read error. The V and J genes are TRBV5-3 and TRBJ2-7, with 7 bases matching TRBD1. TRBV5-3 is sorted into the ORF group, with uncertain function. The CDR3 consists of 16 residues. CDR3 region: CARSIHYRGPRAFFLF. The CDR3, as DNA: TGTGCCAGAAGCATCCACTACAGGGGCCCCCGTGCGTTTTTCCTCTTC.

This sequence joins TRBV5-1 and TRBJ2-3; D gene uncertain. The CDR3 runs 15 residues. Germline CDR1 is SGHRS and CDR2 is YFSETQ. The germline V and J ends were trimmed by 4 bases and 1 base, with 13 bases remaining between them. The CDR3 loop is CASSPYQIGTDTQYF. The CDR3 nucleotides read TGCGCCAGCAGCCCCTACCAGATTGGCACAGATACGCAGTATTTT.

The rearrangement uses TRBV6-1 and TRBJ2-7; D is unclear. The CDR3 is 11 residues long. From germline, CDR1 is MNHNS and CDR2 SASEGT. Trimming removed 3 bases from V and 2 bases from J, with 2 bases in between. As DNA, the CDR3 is TGTGCCAGCAGTGAGCCCTACGAGCAGTACTTC. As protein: CASSEPYEQYF.

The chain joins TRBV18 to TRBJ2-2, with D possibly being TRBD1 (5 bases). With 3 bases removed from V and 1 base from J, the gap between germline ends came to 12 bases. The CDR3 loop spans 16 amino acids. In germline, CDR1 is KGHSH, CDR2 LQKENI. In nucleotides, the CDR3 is TGTGCCAGCTCACCTTTACAGGACCTGAACACCGGGGAGCTGTTTTTT. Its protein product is CASSPLQDLNTGELFF.

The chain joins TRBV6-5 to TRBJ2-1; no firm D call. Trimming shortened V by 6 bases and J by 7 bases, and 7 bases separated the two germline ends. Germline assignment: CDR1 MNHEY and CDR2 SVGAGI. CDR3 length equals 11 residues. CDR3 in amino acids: CASRDANEQFF. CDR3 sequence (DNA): TGTGCCAGCAGAGACGCTAATGAGCAGTTCTTC.

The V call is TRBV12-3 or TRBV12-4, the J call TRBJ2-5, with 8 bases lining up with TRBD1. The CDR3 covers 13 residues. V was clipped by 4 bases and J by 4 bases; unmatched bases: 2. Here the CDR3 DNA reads TGTGCCAGCAGTTCAGGGGGCCGAGAGACCCAGTACTTC. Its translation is CASSSGGRETQYF.

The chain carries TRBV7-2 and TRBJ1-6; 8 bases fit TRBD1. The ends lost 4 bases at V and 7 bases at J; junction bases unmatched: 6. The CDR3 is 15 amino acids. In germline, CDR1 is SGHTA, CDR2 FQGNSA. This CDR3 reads CASSSRTGWNSPLHF. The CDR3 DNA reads TGTGCCAGCAGCTCCAGGACAGGGTGGAATTCACCCCTCCACTTT.

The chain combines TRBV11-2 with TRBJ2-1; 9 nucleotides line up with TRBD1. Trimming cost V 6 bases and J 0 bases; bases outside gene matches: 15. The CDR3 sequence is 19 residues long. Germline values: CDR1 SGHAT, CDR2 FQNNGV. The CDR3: CASRVPGQGKAHSYNEQFF. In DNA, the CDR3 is TGTGCCAGCAGGGTACCGGGACAGGGTAAAGCTCACTCCTACAATGAGCAGTTCTTC.

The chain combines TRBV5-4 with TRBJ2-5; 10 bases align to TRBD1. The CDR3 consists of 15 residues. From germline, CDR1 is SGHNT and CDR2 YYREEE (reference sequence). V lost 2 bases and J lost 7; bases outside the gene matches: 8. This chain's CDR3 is CASSFTGTGVGTQYF. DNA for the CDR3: TGTGCCAGCAGCTTCACCGGGACAGGGGTGGGGACCCAGTACTTC.

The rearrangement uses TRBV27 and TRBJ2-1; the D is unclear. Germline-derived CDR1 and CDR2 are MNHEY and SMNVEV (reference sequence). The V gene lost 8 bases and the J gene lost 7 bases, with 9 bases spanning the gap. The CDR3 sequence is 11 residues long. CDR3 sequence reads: CASWDLNEQFF. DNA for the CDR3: TGTGCCAGCTGGGATTTGAATGAGCAGTTCTTC.

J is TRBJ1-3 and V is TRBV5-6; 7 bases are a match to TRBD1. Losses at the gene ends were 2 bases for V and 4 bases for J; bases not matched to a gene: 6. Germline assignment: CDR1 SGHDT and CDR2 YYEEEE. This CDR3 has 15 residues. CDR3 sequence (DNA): TGTGCCAGCAGCTTTCTAGGACAGGACGGAAACACCATATATTTT. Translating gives CASSFLGQDGNTIYF.

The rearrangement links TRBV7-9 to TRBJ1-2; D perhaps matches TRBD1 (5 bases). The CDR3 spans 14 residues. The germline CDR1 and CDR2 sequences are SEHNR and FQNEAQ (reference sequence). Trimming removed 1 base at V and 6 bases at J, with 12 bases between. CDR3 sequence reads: CASSLGQGADGYTF. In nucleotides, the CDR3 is TGTGCCAGCAGCTTAGGGCAGGGAGCGGATGGCTACACCTTC. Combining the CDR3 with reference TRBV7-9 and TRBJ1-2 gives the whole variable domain DTGVSQNPRHKITKRGQNVTFRCDPISEHNRLYWYRQTLGQGPEFLTYFQNEAQLEKSRLLSDRFSAERPKGSFSTLEIQRTEQGDSAMYLCASSLGQGADGYTFGSGTRLTVV.

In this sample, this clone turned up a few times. The CDR3 loop reads CASSLESRTNSPLHF. For the CDR3, the DNA is TGTGCCAGCAGCTTAGAATCCCGGACTAATTCACCCCTCCACTTT. The chain combines TRBV7-8 with TRBJ1-6; D unresolved. This CDR3 is 15 amino acids long. V lost 1 base and J 6 bases, leaving 10 bases between the germline ends. CDR1 and CDR2 (germline): SGHVS, FQNEAQ.

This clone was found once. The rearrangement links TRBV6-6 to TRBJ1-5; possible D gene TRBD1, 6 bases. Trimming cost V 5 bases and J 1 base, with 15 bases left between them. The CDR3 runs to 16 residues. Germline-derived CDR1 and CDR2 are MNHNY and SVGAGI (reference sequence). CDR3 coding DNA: TGTGCCAGCAGTCCCCAGGGGTATCCGAGCAATCAGCCCCAGCATTTT. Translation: CASSPQGYPSNQPQHF.

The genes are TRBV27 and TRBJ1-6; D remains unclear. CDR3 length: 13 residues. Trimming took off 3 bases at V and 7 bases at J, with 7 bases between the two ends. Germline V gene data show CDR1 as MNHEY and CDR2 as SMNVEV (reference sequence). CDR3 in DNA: TGTGCCAGCAGTTTGACGGAAAATTCACCCCTCCACTTT. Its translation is CASSLTENSPLHF.

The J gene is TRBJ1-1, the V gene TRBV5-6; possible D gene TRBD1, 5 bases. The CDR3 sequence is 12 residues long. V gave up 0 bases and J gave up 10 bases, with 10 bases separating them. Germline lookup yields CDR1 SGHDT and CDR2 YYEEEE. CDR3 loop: CASSLVGQVAFF. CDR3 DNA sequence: TGTGCCAGCAGCTTGGTCGGACAAGTAGCTTTCTTT.

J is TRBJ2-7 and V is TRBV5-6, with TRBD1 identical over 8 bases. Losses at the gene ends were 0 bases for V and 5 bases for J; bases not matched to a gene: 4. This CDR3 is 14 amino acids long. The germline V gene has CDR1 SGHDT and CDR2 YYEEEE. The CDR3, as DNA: TGTGCCAGCAGCTTGGTCAGGGGGCACGACGAGCAGTACTTC. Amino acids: CASSLVRGHDEQYF.

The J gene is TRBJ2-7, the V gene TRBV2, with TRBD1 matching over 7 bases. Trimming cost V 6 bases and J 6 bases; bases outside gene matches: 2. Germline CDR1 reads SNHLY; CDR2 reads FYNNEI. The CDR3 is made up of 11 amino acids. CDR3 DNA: TGTGCCAGCAGGACAGGGCGCGAGCAGTACTTC. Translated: CASRTGREQYF.

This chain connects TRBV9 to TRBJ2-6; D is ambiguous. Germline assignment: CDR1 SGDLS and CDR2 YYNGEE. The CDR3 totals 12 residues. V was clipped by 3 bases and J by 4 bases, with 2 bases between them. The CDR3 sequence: CASSEGANVLTF. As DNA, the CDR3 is TGTGCCAGCAGCGAAGGGGCCAACGTCCTGACTTTC.

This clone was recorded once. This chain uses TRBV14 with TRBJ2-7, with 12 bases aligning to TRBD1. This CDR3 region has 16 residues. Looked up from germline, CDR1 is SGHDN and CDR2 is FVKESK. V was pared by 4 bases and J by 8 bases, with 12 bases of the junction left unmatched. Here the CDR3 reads CASSPIRDRGLVKQYF. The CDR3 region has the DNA TGTGCCAGCAGCCCCATTCGGGACAGGGGGCTGGTAAAGCAGTACTTC.

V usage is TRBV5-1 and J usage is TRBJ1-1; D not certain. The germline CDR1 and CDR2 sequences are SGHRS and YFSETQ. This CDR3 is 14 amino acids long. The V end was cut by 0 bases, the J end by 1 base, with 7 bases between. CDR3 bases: TGCGCCAGCAGCTTGGGACCGACGAACACTGAAGCTTTCTTT. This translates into CASSLGPTNTEAFF. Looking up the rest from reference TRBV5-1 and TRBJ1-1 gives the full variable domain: KAGVTQTPRYLIKTRGQQVTLSCSPISGHRSVSWYQQTPGQGLQFLFEYFSETQRNKGNFPGRFSGRQFSNSRSEMNVSTLELGDSALYLCASSLGPTNTEAFFGQGTRLTVV.